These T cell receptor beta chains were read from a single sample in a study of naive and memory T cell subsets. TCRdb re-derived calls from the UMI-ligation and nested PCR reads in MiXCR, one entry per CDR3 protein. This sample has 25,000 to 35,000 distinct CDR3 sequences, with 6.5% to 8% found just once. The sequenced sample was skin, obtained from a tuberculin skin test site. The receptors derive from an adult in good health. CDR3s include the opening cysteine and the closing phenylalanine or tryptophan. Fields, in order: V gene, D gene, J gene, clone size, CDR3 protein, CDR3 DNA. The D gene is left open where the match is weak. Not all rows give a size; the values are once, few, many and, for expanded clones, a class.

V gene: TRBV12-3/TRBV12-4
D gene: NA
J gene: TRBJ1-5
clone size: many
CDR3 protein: CASSPGSRPQHF
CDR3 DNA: TGTGCCAGCAGCCCCGGCAGCCGGCCCCAGCATTTT

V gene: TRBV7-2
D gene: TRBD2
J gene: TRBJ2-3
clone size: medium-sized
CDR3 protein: CASSFSGGAGTDTQYF
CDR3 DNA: TGTGCCAGCAGCTTTAGCGGGGGGGCAGGCACAGATACGCAGTATTTT

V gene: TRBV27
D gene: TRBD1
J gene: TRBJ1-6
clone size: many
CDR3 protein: CASRAGTGNNSPLHF
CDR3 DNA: TGTGCCAGCAGGGCTGGGACAGGGAATAATTCACCCCTCCACTTT

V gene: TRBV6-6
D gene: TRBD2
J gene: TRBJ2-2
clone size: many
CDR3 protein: CASSRGSGGASGELFF
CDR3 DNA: TGTGCCAGCAGTCGGGGTAGCGGGGGGGCGTCCGGGGAGCTGTTTTTT

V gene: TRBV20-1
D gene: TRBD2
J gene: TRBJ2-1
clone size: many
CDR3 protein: CSASLIGLAGPHQKF
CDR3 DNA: TGCAGTGCTAGCTTAATCGGACTAGCGGGGCCACACCAAAAATTC

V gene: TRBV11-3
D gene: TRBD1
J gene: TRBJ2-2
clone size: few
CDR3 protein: CASSYDRGGTGELFF
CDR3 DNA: TGTGCCAGCAGCTACGACAGGGGTGGCACCGGGGAGCTGTTTTTT

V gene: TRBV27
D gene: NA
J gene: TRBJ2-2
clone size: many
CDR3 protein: CASSRKRDTGELFF
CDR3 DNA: TGTGCCAGCAGTCGTAAGAGGGACACCGGGGAGCTGTTTTTT

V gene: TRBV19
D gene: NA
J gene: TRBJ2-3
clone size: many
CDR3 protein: CASSIQQEDTQYF
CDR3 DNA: TGTGCCAGTAGTATTCAACAGGAAGATACGCAGTATTTT

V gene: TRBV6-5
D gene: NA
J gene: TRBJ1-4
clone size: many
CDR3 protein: CASSYSTRYSGTMGANEKLFF
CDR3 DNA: TGTGCCAGCAGTTACTCGACTCGGTATAGCGGAACAATGGGAGCAAATGAAAAACTGTTTTTT

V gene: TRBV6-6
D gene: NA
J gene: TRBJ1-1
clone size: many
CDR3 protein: CASSYGSTYPNTEAFF
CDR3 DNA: TGTGCCAGCAGTTACGGGTCCACTTACCCGAACACTGAAGCTTTCTTT

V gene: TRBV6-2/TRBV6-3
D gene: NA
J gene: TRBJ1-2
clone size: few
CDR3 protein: CASAEYDRANYGYTF
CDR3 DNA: TGTGCCAGCGCGGAATACGACAGAGCTAACTATGGCTACACCTTC

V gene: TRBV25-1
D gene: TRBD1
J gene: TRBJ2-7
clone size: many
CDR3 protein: CASSALQGVSYEQYF
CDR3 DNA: TGTGCCAGCAGTGCGCTTCAGGGGGTTTCCTACGAGCAGTACTTC

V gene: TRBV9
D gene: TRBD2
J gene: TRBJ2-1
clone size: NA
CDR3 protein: CASSVGSGAFNEQFF
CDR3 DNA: TGTGCCAGCAGCGTAGGTAGCGGGGCGTTTAATGAGCAGTTCTTC